This section outlines one TCR beta chain sequence together with its context. It has no known antigen specificity. Qualities for individual bases were not recorded, and no much larger clone is one base off. This sample stems from a study of beta chain features in type 1 diabetes (dated by TCRdb to 2016 to 2019). Regarding the study in general: No differences in mean age, gender distribution, total cell number or subset yield were found between patients and healthy donors. In the study, TCRB repertoires of sorted circulating CD4+ T cell subsets from recently diagnosed type 1 diabetes patients were compared with those of matched healthy donors. A total of some 100,000,000 sorted cells were examined across all samples, and a strong correlation was observed between cell number per subset and RNA yield. Naive and central memory subsets were obtained from all 30 or so donors, but regulatory and stem cell-like memory subsets were isolated from only 8 patients and 8 healthy donors. On the study overall, not on this receptor specifically: HLA sub-analyses involved small numbers of individuals, so any influence of HLA type on TCRB rearrangement remained unresolved. Fewer insertions and more nucleotide deletions at VDJ recombination sites were observed in patients with type 1 diabetes, implying thymic rearrangement abnormalities. A moderate but significant shortening of TCRB CDR3 length was observed in type 1 diabetes patients in all four CD4+ subsets. Naive, central memory and regulatory TCRB repertoires appeared more similar among patients than among healthy donors. Because cDNA was sequenced instead of genomic DNA, highly expressing activated cells could be over-represented, though the groups showed no difference in activation or CD3 levels. PCR may preferentially amplify shorter templates, but because patient and control samples were amplified and corrected together, any resulting skew would affect both groups equally.

The entire amount of isolated RNA was reverse transcribed using the High Capacity cDNA Reverse Transcription Kit, so the sequenced TCRB transcripts were expressed ones. Deep immunoSEQ sequencing was performed on naive, central memory and regulatory T cell samples, with an average of around 3.4 million total reads per sample. Sorted cells were lysed in RLT buffer and RNA was extracted with DNase-treated RNeasy Micro or Mini kits, depending on cell number. To prevent cross-contamination, every cell subset was processed on its own, while patient and healthy donor samples were processed together. Using the immunoSEQ multiplex PCR, TCRB sequences were amplified from cDNA into 87-bp fragments spanning the CDR3 region. Sequencing of the amplicons was done on the Illumina HiSeq platform. The authors' analysis ran thus. Synthetic template baselines were used to correct PCR bias computationally, reads within Hamming distance 2 were collapsed, and singletons that could not be merged were discarded. Reads were aligned against IMGT to assign V, D and J genes, CDR3 length and insertions or deletions at six rearrangement sites. Within each subset, clonotype counts were normalized to the number of sorted cells before true diversity and Gini coefficients were calculated with the tcR R package. The overlap coefficient, calculated on TCRB nucleotide sequences, was used to measure repertoire sharing. Out-of-frame TCRB sequences from naive cells were analyzed as a proxy for the pre-selection repertoire. Sourced from immuneACCESS, this table was stored by TCRdb with only in-frame sequences that have V and J called. A share of the clones is absent; for the studies checked, an unresolved V gene accounts for under half, and the remainder has no known explanation. The DNA was the basis for D and trimming; V, J and clone size are from that table. Across this sample there are 400,000 to 600,000 clones, with approximately 30% seen only once. Of the sample, around 0.065% is held by the ten largest clones.

The CDR3 measures 14 amino acids from cysteine to phenylalanine. Only the CDR3 region is kept as DNA, spanning 42 bases read in frame from base 1. According to the germline V gene, CDR1 reads MGHDK and CDR2 reads SYGVNS. V is clipped by 3 bases and J by 2 bases, and the sequence between their germline boundaries is 9 bases long. A single peripheral blood draw of around 0.11 L on average was collected from each donor into heparinised tubes. Naive, central memory, regulatory and stem cell-like memory CD4+ T cells were sorted on a BD FACSAria II using a panel including CD45RO, CCR7, CD25, CD127, CD95 and CD27. Every sorted population had a purity above 95%. PBMCs were separated immediately by Lymphoprep density gradient centrifugation and were stained directly, without being cultured. Samples were stained and sorted in pairs, with one healthy donor and one patient per experiment, so that batch effects were minimized.

The chain uses TRBV25-1 and TRBJ2-3; no D segment can be confidently identified. The sample was naive CD4+ T cells from blood. The sample's cell subset or site, from its label and the paper: true naive CD4+ T cells. This clonotype was obtained from a man aged 18-30 years in good health. The CDR3 loop reads CASSDAPLTDTQYF. At the DNA level, the sequence is TGTGCCAGCAGTGATGCGCCTCTCACAGATACGCAGTATTTT. The CDR3, completed at both ends by the reference TRBV25-1 and TRBJ2-3 genes, gives the full variable domain EADIYQTPRYLVIGTGKKITLECSQTMGHDKMYWYQQDPGMELHLIHYSYGVNSTEKGDLSSESTVSRIRTEHFPLTLESARPSHTSQYLCASSDAPLTDTQYFGPGTRLTVL.